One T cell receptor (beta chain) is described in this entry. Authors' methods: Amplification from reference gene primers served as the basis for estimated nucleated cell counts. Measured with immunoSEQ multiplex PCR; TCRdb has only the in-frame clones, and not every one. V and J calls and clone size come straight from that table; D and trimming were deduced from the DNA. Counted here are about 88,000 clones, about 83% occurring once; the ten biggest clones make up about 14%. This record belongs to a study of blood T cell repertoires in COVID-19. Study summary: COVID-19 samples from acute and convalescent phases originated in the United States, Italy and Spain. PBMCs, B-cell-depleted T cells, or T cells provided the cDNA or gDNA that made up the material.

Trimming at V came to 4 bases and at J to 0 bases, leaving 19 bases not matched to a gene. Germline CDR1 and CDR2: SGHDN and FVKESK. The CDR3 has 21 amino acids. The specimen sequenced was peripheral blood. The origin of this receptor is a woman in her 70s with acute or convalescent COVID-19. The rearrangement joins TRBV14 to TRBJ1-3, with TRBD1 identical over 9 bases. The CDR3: CASSRINRDRAGSSSGNTIYF. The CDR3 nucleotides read TGTGCCAGCAGCCGCATCAACCGGGACAGGGCCGGTTCCAGCTCTGGAAACACCATATATTTT.